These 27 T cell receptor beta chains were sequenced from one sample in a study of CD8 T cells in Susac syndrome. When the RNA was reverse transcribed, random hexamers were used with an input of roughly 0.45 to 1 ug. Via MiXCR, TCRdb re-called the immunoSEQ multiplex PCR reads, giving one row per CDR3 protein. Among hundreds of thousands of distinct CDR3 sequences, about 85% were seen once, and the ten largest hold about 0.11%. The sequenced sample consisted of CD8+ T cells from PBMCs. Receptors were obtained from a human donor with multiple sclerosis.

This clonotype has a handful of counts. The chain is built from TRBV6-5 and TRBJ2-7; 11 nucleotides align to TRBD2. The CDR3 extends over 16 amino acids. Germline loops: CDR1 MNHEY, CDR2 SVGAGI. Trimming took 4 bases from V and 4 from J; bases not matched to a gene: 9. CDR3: CASSLSSGRARYEQYF. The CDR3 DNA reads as TGTGCCAGCAGTTTAAGTAGCGGGAGGGCCCGGTACGAGCAGTACTTC.

CDR3: CASSSGDRANQPQHF. CDR3 in DNA: TGTGCCAGCAGCTCAGGGGACAGGGCAAACCAGCCCCAGCATTTT. The chain uses TRBV7-9 and TRBJ1-5, with 9 nucleotides matching TRBD1. Per the germline V gene, CDR1 is SEHNR and CDR2 is FQNEAQ (reference sequence). V was clipped by 4 bases and J by 7 bases; unmatched bases: 8. The CDR3 is 15 amino acids.

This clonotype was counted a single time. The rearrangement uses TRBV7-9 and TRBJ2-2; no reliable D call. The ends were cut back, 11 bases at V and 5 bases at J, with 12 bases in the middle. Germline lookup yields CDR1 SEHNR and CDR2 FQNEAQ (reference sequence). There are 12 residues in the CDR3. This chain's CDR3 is CASGSQTGELFF. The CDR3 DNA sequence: TGTGCCTCCGGATCCCAAACCGGGGAGCTGTTTTTT.

As DNA, the CDR3 is TGTGCCAGCAGTTCCACTGTCAATCAGCCCCAGCATTTT. It specifies CASSSTVNQPQHF. This chain joins TRBV28 and TRBJ1-5; D is undetermined. Trimming stripped 4 bases from V and 3 bases from J, with 7 bases between. The germline V gene encodes CDR1 MDHEN and CDR2 SYDVKM. The CDR3 runs to 13 residues.

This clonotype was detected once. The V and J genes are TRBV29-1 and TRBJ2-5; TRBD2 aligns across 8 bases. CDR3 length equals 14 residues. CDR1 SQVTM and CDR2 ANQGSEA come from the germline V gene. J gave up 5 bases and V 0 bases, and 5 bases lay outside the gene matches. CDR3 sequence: CSVEEGLGFETQYF. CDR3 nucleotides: TGCAGCGTTGAAGAGGGACTAGGTTTTGAGACCCAGTACTTC.

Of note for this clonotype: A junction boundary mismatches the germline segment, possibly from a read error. The CDR3 region has the DNA TGCGCCAGCAGCCTTCGGACTAGCGACTCCTGCGAGCAGTACTTC. This sequence encodes CASSLRTSDSCEQYF. The chain uses TRBV4-1 and TRBJ2-7; 9 bases line up with TRBD2. In germline, CDR1 is MGHRA, CDR2 YSYEKL. The CDR3 length is 15 residues.

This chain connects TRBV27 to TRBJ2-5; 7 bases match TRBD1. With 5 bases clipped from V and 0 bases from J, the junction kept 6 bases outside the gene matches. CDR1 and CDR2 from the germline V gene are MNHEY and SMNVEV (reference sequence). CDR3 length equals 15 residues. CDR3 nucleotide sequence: TGTGCCAGCAGTAGGACAGGAGCGTACCAAGAGACCCAGTACTTC. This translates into CASSRTGAYQETQYF.

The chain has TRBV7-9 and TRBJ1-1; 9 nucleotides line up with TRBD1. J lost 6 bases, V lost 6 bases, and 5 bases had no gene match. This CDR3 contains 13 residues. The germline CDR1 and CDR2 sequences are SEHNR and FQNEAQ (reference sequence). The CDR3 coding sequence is TGTGCCAGCAGTGCGACAGGGGGTGCTGAAGCTTTCTTT. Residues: CASSATGGAEAFF.

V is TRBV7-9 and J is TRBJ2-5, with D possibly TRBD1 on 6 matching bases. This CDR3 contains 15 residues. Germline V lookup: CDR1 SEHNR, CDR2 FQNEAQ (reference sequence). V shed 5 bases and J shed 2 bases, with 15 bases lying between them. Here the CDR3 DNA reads TGTGCCAGCAGCCCCTCCCTGGACAGTCAAGAGACCCAGTACTTC. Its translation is CASSPSLDSQETQYF.

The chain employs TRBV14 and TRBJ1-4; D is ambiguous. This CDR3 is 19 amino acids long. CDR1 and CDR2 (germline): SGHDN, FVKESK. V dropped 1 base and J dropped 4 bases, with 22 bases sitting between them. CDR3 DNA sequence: TGTGCCAGCAGCCAAGGCGACGAAAGGGATTGGATCCGTAATGAAAAACTGTTTTTT. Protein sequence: CASSQGDERDWIRNEKLFF.

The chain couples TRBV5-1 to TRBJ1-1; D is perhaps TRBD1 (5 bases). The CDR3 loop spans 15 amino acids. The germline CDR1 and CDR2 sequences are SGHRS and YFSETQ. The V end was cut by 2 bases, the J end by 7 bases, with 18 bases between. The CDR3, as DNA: TGCGCCAGCAGCTTTTCCAGGGAACAACAGGTTGAAGCTTTCTTT. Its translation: CASSFSREQQVEAFF.

CDR3 sequence (DNA): TGTGCCAGCAGTTTAGGACAGGGGTGGTTTGAGACCCAGTACTTC. This codes for CASSLGQGWFETQYF. V usage is TRBV12-3 or TRBV12-4 and J usage is TRBJ2-5; 8 nucleotides line up with TRBD1. The J segment lost 5 bases and the V segment lost 1 base, leaving 6 bases of the junction unmatched. CDR3 length: 15 amino acids.

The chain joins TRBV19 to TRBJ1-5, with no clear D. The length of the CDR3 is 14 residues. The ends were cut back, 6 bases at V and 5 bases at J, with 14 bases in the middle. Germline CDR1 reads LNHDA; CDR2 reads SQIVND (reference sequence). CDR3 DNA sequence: TGTGCCAGTAGAAGCAGGTGGCCCGATCAGCCCCAGCATTTT. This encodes CASRSRWPDQPQHF.

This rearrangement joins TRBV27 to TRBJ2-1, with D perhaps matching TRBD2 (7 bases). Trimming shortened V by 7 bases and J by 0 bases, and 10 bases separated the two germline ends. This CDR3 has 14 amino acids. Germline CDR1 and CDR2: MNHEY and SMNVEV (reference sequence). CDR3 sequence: CASKGGGSYNEQFF. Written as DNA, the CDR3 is TGTGCCAGCAAGGGAGGGGGCTCCTACAATGAGCAGTTCTTC.

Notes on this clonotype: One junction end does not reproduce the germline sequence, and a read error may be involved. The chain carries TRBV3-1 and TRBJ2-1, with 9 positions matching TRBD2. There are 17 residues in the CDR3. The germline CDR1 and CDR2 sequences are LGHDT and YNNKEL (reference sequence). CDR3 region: CASRSRLADPPYDEQFF. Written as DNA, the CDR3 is TGTGCCAGCAGGTCACGACTAGCGGATCCCCCCTACGATGAGCAGTTCTTC.

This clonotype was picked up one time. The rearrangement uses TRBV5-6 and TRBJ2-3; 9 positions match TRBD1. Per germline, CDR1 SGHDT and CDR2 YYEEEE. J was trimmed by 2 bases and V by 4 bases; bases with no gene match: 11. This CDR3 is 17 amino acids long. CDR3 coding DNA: TGTGCCAGCAGCCCAAGTCCTGGGACAGGGATCACAGATACGCAGTATTTT. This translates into CASSPSPGTGITDTQYF.

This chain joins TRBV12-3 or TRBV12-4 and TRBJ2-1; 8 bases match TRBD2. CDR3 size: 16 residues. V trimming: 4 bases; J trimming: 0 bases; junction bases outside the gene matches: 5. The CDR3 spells CASSSTSASSYNEQFF. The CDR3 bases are TGTGCCAGCAGTTCGACTAGCGCCTCCTCCTACAATGAGCAGTTCTTC.

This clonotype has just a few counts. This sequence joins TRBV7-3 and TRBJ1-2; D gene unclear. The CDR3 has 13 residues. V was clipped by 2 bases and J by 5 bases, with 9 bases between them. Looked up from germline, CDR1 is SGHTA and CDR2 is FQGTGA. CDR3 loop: CASSLGPTYGYTF. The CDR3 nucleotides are TGTGCCAGCAGCTTAGGTCCGACTTATGGCTACACCTTC.

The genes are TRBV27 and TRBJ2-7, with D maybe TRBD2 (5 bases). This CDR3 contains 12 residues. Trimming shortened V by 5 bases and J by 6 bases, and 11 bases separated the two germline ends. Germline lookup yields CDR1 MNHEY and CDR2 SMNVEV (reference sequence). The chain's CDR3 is CASSPGLFEQYF. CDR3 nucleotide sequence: TGTGCCAGCAGTCCAGGACTCTTCGAGCAGTACTTC.

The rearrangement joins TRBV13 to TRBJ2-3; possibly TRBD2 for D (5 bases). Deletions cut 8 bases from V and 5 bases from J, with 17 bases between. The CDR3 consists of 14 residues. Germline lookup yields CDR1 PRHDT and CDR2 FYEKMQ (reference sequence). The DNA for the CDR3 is TGTGCCAGCTCTGGGGAGCAAGGAGGAGATACGCAGTATTTT. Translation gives CASSGEQGGDTQYF.

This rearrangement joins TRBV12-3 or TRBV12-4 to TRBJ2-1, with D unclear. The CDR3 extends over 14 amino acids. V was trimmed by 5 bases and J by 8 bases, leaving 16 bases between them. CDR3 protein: CASSPGGVMHEQFF. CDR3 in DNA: TGTGCCAGCAGTCCCGGTGGGGTCATGCATGAGCAGTTCTTC.

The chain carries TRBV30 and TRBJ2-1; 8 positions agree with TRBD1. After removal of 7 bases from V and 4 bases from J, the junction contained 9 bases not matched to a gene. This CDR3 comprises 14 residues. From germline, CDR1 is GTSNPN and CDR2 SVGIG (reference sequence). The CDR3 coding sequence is TGTGCCTTATACCGGGACAGGTCGTACAATGAGCAGTTCTTC. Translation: CALYRDRSYNEQFF. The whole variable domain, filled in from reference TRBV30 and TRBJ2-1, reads SQTIHQWPATLVQPVGSPLSLECTVEGTSNPNLYWYRQAAGRGLQLLFYSVGIGQISSEVPQNLSASRPQDRQFILSSKKLLLSDSGFYLCALYRDRSYNEQFFGPGTRLTVL.

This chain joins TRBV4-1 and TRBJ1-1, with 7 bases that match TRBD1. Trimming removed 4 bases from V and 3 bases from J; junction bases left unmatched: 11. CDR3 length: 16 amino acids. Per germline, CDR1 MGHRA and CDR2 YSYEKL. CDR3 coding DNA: TGCGCCAGCAGCCGCTGGACCGGGACAGTTTACACTGAAGCTTTCTTT. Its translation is CASSRWTGTVYTEAFF.

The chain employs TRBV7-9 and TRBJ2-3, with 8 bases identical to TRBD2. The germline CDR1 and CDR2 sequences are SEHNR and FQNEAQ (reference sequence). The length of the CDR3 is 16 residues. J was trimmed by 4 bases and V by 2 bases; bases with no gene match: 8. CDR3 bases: TGTGCCAGCAGCTTACGGCCGGGAGGGCTTTCAGATACGCAGTATTTT. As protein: CASSLRPGGLSDTQYF.

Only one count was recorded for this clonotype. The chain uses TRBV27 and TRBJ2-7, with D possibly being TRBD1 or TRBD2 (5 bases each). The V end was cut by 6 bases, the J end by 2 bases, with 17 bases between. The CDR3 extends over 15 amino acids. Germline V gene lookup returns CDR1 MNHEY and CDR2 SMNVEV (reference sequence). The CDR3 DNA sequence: TGTGCCAGCAGCCTCCTCCAGGGACCCCCCTACGAGCAGTACTTC. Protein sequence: CASSLLQGPPYEQYF.

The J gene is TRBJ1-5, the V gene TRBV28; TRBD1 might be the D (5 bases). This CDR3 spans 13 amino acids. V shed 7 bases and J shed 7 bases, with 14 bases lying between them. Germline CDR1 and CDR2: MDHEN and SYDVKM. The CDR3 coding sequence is TGTGCCAGCACCCCCGCGGGGACGCAGCCCCAGCATTTT. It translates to CASTPAGTQPQHF.

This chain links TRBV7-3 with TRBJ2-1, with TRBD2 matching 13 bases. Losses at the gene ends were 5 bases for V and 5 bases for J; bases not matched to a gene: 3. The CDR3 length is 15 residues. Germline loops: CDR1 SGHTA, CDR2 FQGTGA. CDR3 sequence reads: CASSTGLAGDNEQFF. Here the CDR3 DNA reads TGTGCCAGCAGCACAGGACTAGCGGGAGACAATGAGCAGTTCTTC. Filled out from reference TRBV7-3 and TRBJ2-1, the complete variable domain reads GAGVSQTPSNKVTEKGKYVELRCDPISGHTALYWYRQSLGQGPEFLIYFQGTGAADDSGLPNDRFFAVRPEGSVSTLKIQRTERGDSAVYLCASSTGLAGDNEQFFGPGTRLTVL.